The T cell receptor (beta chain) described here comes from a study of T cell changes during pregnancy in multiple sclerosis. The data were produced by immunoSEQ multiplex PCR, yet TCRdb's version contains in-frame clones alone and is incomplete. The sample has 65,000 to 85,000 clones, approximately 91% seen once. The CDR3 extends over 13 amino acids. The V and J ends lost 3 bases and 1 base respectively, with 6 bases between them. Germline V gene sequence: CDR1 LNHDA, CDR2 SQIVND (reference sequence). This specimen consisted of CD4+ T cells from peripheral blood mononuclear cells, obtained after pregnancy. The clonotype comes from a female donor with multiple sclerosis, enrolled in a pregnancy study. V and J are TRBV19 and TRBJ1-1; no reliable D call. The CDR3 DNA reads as TGTGCCAGTAGTATGTACAAGAACACTGAAGCTTTCTTT. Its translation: CASSMYKNTEAFF.